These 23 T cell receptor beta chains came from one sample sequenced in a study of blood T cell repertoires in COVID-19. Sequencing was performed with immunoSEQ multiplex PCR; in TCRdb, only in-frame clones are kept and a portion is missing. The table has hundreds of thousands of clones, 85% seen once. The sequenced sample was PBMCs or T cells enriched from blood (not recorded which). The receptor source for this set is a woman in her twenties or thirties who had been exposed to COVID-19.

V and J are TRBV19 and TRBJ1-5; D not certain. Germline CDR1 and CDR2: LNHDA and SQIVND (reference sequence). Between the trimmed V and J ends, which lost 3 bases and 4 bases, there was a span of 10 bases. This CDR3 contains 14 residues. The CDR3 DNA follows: TGTGCCAGTAGTATCCCTAGAGGGAATCAGCCCCAGCATTTT. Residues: CASSIPRGNQPQHF.

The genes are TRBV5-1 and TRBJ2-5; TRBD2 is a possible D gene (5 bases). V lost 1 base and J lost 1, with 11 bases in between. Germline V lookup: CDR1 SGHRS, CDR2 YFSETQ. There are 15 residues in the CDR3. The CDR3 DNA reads TGCGCCAGCAGCTTGAACGGGGTAGTCCAAGAGACCCAGTACTTC. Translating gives CASSLNGVVQETQYF. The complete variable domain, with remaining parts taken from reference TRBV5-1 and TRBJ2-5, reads KAGVTQTPRYLIKTRGQQVTLSCSPISGHRSVSWYQQTPGQGLQFLFEYFSETQRNKGNFPGRFSGRQFSNSRSEMNVSTLELGDSALYLCASSLNGVVQETQYFGPGTRLLVL.

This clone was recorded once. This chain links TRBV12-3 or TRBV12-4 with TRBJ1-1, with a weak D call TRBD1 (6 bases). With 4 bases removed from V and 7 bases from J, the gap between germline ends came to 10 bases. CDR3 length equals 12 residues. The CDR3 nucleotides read TGTGCCAGCAGTTCACAGGGCGTTGAAGCTTTCTTT. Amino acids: CASSSQGVEAFF.

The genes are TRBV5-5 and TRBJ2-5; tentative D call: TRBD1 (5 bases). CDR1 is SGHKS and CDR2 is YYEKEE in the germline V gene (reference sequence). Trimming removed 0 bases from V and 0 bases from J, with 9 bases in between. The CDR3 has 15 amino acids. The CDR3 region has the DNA TGTGCCAGCAGCTTGGAGGCAGGGTACCAAGAGACCCAGTACTTC. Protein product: CASSLEAGYQETQYF.

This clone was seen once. CDR3: CASSTPDRQLGEQYF. The CDR3 DNA sequence: TGTGCCAGCAGTACCCCGGACAGGCAACTAGGCGAGCAGTACTTC. The V call is TRBV27, the J call TRBJ2-7, with TRBD1 matching over 7 bases. The germline V gene encodes CDR1 MNHEY and CDR2 SMNVEV (reference sequence). The CDR3 spans 15 residues. The V gene end was trimmed by 5 bases and the J gene end by 6 bases; junction bases not matched to a gene: 13.

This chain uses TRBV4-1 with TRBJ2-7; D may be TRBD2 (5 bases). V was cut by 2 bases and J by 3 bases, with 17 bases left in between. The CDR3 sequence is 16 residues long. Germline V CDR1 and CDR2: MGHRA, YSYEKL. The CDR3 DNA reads TGCGCCAGCAGCCAATCCGCTAGCTTTAAGGGCTACGAGCAGTACTTC. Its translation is CASSQSASFKGYEQYF.

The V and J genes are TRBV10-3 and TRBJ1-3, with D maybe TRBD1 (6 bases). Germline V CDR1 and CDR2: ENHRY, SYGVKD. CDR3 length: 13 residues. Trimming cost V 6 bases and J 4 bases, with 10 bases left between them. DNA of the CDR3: TGTGCCATCAGGGGAGACAGGGGAAACACCATATATTTT. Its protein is CAIRGDRGNTIYF.

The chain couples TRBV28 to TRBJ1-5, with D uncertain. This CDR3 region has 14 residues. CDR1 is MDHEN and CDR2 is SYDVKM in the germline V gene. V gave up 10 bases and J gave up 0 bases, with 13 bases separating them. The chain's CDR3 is CAITRDYSNQPQHF. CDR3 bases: TGTGCCATTACTAGGGATTATAGCAATCAGCCCCAGCATTTT.

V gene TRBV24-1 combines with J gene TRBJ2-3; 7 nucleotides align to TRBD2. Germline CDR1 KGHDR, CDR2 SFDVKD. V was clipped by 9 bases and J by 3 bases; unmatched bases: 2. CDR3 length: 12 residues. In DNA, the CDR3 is TGTGCCACCCAGGGAGGGACAGATACGCAGTATTTT. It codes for CATQGGTDTQYF.

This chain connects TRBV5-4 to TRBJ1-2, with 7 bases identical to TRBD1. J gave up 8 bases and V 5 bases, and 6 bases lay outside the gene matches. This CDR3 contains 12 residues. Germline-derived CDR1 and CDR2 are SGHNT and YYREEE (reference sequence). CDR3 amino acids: CASSRTGVGYTF. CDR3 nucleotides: TGTGCCAGCAGTAGAACAGGGGTAGGCTACACCTTC. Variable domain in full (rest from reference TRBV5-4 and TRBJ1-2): ETGVTQSPTHLIKTRGQQVTLRCSSQSGHNTVSWYQQALGQGPQFIFQYYREEENGRGNFPPRFSGLQFPNYSSELNVNALELDDSALYLCASSRTGVGYTFGSGTRLTVV.

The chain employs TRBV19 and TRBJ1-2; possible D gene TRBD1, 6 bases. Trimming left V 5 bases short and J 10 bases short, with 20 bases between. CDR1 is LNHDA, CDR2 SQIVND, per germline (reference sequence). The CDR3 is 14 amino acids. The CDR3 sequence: CASSFRGRGRAYTF. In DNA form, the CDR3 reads TGTGCCAGTAGTTTCCGGGGGCGCGGGAGAGCCTACACCTTC.

Here the CDR3 DNA reads TGTGCCAGCCAGACAGGGACCCCTTTCAATCAGCCCCAGCATTTT. This encodes CASQTGTPFNQPQHF. The rearrangement uses TRBV28 and TRBJ1-5; 7 nucleotides align to TRBD1. The CDR3 spans 15 residues. Trimming removed 8 bases from V and 3 bases from J; junction bases left unmatched: 10. Germline V gene lookup returns CDR1 MDHEN and CDR2 SYDVKM.

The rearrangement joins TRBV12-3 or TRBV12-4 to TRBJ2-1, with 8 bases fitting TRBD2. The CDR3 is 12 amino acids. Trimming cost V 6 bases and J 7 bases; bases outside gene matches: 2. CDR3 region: CASSRGGNEQFF. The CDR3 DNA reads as TGTGCCAGCAGCCGGGGGGGGAATGAGCAGTTCTTC.

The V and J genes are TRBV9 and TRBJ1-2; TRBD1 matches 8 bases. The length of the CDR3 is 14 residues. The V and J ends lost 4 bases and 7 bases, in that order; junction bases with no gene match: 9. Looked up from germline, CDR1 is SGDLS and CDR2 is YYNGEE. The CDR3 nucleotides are TGTGCCAGCAGCTCCCGACAGGGGTTGGGTGGCTACACCTTC. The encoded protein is CASSSRQGLGGYTF. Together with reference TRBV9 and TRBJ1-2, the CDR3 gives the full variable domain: DSGVTQTPKHLITATGQRVTLRCSPRSGDLSVYWYQQSLDQGLQFLIQYYNGEERAKGNILERFSAQQFPDLHSELNLSSLELGDSALYFCASSSRQGLGGYTFGSGTRLTVV.

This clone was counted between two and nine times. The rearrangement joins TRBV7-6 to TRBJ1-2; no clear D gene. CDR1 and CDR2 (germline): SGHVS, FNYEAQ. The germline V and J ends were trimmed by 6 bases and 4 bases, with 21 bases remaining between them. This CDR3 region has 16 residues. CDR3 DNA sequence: TGTGCCAGCAGTGGGAGTGAGGAGGGTCTCGGCTATGGCTACACCTTC. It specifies CASSGSEEGLGYGYTF.

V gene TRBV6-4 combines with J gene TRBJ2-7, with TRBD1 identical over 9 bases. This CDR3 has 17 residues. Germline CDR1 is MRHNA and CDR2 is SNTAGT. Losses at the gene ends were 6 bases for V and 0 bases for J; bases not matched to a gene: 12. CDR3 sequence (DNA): TGTGCCAGCAGATCCGGGACAGGGACGTTTCCCTCCTACGAGCAGTACTTC. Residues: CASRSGTGTFPSYEQYF.

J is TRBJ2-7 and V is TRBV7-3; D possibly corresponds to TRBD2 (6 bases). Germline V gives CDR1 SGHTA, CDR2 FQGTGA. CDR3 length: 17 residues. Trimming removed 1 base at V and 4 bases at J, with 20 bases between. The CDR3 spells CASSLMVRECDLYEQYF. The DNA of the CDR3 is TGTGCCAGCAGCTTAATGGTTCGGGAGTGCGACCTATACGAGCAGTACTTC.

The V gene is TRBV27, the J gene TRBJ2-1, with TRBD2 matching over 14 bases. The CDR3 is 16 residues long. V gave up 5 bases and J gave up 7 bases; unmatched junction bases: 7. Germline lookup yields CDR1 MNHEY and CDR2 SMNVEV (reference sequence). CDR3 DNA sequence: TGTGCCAGCAGTGACGGGACTAGCGGGGGAAGAAATGAGCAGTTCTTC. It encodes CASSDGTSGGRNEQFF.

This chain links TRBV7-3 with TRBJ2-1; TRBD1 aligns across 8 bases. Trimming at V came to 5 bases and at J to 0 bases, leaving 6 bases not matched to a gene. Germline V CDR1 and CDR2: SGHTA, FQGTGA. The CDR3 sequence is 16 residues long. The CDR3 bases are TGTGCCAGCAGCGCCGGACAGGGTAGCTCCTACAATGAGCAGTTCTTC. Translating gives CASSAGQGSSYNEQFF. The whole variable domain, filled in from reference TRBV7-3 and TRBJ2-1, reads GAGVSQTPSNKVTEKGKYVELRCDPISGHTALYWYRQSLGQGPEFLIYFQGTGAADDSGLPNDRFFAVRPEGSVSTLKIQRTERGDSAVYLCASSAGQGSSYNEQFFGPGTRLTVL.

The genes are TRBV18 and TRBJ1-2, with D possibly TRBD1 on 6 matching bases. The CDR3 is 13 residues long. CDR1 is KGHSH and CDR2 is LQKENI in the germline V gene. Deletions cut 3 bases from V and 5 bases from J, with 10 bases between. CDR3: CASSPGHQYGYTF. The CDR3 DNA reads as TGTGCCAGCTCACCGGGACACCAGTATGGCTACACCTTC.

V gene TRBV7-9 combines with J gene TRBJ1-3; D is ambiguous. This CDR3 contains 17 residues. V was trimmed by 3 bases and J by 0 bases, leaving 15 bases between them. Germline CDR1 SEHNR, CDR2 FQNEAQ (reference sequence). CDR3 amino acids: CASSFTSRATSGNTIYF. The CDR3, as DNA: TGTGCCAGCAGCTTTACATCGAGAGCGACCTCTGGAAACACCATATATTTT.

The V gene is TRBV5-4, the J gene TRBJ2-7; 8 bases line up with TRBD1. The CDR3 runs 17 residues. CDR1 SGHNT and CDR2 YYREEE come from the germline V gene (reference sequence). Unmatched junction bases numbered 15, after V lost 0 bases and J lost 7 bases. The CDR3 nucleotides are TGTGCCAGCAGCTTGGGGGGCTCCGGGACAGGTGGTACAGAGCAGTACTTC. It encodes CASSLGGSGTGGTEQYF. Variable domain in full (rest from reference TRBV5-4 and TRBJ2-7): ETGVTQSPTHLIKTRGQQVTLRCSSQSGHNTVSWYQQALGQGPQFIFQYYREEENGRGNFPPRFSGLQFPNYSSELNVNALELDDSALYLCASSLGGSGTGGTEQYFGPGTRLTVT.

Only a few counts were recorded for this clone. The DNA of the CDR3 is TGTGCCAGCAAACCCTACCTGCGCCACAATGAGCAGTTCTTC. It specifies CASKPYLRHNEQFF. The rearrangement links TRBV28 to TRBJ2-1; unclear D gene. This CDR3 has 14 amino acids. With 7 bases removed from V and 5 bases from J, the gap between germline ends came to 15 bases. Germline CDR1 reads MDHEN; CDR2 reads SYDVKM. The complete variable domain, with remaining parts taken from reference TRBV28 and TRBJ2-1, reads DVKVTQSSRYLVKRTGEKVFLECVQDMDHENMFWYRQDPGLGLRLIYFSYDVKMKEKGDIPEGYSVSREKKERFSLILESASTNQTSMYLCASKPYLRHNEQFFGPGTRLTVL.